This T cell receptor (beta chain) was obtained from a study of shared clonotypes between healthy human individuals. Study-wide findings and caveats: Few donors limited the genetic and exposure-history diversity represented.

Assay execution proceeded at the deep level. The sorted-subset replicate PCRs were given 200 ng DNA, which is approximately 30,000 T cell genomes. Profiling relied on immunoSEQ multiplex PCR, and the TCRdb table lists in-frame clones only, not all of them. The sample has over a million clones, more than 95% seen once. About this clone itself: Its antigen is still unknown.

The V end was cut by 2 bases, the J end by 6 bases, with 16 bases between. Germline V gene data show CDR1 as LGHNT and CDR2 as FRNRAP. This CDR3 has 16 amino acids. CD45RA-negative memory and CD45RA+ naive subsets were split from the CD4+ cells. This chain joins TRBV12-5 and TRBJ1-4; TRBD1 might be the D (6 bases). The source of this sequence is a man aged 25 to 40 in good health. Source material: naive CD4+ T cells sorted from blood. Subset of the sample: CD45RA+ positively selected. CDR3 in DNA: TGTGCTAGTGGTTTGTTCTCCGCAGGGGCGGATGAAAAACTGTTTTTT. It translates to CASGLFSAGADEKLFF.